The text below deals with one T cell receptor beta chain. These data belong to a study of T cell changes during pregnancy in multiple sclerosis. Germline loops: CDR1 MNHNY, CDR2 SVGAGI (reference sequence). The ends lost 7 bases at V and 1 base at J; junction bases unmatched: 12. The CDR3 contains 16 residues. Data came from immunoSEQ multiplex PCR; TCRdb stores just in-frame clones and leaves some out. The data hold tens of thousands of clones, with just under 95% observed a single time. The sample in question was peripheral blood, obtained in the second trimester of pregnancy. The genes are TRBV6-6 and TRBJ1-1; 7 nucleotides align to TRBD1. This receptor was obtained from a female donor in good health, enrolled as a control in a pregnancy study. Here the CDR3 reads CASIIQGSIPNTEAFF. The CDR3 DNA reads TGTGCCAGCATCATACAGGGGAGTATCCCGAACACTGAAGCTTTCTTT.